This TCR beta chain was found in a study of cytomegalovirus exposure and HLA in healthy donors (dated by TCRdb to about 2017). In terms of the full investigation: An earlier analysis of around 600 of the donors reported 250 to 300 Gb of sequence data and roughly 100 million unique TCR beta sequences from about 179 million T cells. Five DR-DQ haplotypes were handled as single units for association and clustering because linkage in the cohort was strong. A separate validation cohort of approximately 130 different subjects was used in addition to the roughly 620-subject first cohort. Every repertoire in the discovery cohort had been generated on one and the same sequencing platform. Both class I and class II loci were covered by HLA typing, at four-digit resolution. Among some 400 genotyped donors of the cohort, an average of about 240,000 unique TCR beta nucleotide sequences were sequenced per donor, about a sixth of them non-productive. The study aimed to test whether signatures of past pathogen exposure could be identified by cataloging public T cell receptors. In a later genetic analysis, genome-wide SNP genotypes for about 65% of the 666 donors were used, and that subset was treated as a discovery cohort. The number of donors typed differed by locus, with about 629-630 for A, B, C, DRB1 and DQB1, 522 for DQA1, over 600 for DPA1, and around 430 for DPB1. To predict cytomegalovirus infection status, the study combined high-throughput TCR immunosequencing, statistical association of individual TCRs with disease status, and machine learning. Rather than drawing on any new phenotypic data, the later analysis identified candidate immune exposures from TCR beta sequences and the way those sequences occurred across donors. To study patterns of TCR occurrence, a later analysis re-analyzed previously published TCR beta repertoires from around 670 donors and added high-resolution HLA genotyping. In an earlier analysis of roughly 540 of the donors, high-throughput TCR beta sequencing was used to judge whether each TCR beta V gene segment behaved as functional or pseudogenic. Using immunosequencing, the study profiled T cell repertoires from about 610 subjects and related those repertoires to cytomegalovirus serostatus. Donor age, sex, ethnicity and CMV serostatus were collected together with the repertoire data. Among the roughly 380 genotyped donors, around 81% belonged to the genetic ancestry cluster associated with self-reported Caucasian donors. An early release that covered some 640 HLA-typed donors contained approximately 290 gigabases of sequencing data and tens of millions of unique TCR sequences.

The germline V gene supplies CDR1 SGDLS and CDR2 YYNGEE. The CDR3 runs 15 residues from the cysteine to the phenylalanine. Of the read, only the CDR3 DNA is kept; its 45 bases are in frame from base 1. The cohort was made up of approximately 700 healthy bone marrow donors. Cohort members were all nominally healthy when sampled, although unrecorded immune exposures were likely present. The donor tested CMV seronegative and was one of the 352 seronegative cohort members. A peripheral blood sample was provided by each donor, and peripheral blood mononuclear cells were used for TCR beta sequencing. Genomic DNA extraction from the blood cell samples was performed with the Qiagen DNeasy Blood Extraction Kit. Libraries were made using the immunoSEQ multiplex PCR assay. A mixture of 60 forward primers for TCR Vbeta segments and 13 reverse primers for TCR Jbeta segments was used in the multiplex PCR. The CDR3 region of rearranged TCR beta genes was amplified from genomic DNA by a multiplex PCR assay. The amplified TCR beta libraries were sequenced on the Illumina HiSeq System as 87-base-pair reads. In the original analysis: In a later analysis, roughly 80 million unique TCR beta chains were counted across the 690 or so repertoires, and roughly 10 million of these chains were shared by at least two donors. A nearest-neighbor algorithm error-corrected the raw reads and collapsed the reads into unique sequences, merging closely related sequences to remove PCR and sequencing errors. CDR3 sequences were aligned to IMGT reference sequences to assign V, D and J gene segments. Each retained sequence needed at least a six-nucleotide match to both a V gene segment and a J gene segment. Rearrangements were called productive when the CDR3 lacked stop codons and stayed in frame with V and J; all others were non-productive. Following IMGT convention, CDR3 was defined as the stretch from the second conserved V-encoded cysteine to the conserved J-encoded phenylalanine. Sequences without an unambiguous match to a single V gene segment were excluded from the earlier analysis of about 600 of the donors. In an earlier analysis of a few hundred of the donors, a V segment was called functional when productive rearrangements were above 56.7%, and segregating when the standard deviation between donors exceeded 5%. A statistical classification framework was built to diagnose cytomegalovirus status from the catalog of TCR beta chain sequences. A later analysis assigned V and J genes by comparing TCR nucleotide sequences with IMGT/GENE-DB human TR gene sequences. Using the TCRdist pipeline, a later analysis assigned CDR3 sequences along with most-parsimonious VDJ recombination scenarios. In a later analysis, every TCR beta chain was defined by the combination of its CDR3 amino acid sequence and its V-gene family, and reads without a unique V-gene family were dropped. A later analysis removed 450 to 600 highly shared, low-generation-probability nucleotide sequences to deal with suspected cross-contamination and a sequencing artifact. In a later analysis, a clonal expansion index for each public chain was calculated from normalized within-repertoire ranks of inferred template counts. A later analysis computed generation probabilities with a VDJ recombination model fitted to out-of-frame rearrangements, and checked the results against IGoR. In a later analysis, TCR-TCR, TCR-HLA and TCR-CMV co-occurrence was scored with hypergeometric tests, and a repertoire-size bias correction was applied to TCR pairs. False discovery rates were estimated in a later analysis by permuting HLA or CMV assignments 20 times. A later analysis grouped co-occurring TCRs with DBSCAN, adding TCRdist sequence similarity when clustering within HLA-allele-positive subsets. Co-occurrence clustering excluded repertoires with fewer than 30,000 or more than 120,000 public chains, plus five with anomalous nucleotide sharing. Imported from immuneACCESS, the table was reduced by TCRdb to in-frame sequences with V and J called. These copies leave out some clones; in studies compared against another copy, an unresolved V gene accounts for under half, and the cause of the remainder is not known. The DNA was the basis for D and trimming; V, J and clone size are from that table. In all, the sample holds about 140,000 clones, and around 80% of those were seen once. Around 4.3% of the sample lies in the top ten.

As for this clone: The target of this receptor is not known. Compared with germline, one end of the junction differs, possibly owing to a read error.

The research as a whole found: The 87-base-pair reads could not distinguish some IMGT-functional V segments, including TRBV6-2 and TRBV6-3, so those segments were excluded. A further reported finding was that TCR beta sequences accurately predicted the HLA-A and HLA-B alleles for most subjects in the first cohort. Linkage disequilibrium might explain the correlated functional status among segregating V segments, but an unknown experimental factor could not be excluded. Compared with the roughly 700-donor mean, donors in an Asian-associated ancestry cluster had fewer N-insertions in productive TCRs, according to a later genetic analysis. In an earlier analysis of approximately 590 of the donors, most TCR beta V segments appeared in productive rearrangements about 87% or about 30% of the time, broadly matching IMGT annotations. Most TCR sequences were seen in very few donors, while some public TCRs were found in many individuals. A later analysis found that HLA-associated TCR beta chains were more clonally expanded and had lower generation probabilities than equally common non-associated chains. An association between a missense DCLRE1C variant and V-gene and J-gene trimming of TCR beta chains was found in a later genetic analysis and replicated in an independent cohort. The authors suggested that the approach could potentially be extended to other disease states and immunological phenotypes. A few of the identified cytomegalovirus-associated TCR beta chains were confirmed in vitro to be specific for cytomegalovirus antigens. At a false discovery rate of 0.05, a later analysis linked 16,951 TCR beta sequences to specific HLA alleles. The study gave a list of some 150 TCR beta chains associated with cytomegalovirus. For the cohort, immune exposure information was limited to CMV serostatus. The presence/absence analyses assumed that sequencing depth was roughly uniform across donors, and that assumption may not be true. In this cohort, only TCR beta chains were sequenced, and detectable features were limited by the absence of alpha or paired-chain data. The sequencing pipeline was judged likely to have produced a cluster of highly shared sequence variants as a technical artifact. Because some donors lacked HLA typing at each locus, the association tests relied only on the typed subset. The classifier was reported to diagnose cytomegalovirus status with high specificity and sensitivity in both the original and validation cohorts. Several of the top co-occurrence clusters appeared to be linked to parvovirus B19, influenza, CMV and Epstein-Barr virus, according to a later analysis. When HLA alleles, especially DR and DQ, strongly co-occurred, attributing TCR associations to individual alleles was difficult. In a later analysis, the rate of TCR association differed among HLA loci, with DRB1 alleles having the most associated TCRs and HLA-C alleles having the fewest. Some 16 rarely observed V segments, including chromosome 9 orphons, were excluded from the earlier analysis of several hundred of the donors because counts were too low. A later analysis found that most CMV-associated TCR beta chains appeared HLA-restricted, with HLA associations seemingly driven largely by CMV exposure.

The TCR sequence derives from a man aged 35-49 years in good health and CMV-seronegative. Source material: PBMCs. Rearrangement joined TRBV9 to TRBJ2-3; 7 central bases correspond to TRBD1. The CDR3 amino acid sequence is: CASSVETNIGTDVNF. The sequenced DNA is TGTGCCAGCAGCGTAGAAACAAATATCGGGACAGACGTAAATTTT. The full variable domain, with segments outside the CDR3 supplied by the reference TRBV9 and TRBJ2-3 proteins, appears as DSGVTQTPKHLITATGQRVTLRCSPRSGDLSVYWYQQSLDQGLQFLIQYYNGEERAKGNILERFSAQQFPDLHSELNLSSLELGDSALYFCASSVETNIGTDVNFGPGTRLTVL.